Below are 10 T cell receptor beta chains sequenced from a single sample in a study of T cell responses to AZD1222 COVID-19 vaccine. Libraries were prepared by immunoSEQ multiplex PCR; TCRdb keeps only in-frame clonotypes and omits some of them. The data contain about 180,000 clones, roughly 94% of them singletons. The source was peripheral blood, collected 28 days after the second AZD1222 dose. All receptors come from an adult who received the AZD1222 COVID-19 vaccine.

This chain links TRBV12-3 or TRBV12-4 with TRBJ1-2; 7 bases align to TRBD1. The V gene end was trimmed by 5 bases and the J gene end by 5 bases; junction bases not matched to a gene: 5. The CDR3 extends over 13 amino acids. CDR3 nucleotide sequence: TGTGCCAGCAGTAGACAGGGATTGTATGGCTACACCTTC. Its translation: CASSRQGLYGYTF.

The chain links TRBV28 to TRBJ1-2; possible D gene TRBD1, 5 bases. Trimming removed 8 bases from V and 3 bases from J, with 31 bases in between. This CDR3 contains 19 residues. Germline CDR1 is MDHEN and CDR2 is SYDVKM. CDR3 DNA: TGTGCCAGCTTAATTAGCCGGGGCAGAGGGAAAGATTCATACTATGGCTACACCTTC. Protein sequence: CASLISRGRGKDSYYGYTF.

CDR3 amino acids: CASSYLLWTGDSGNTIYF. For the CDR3, the DNA is TGTGCCAGCAGCTACCTATTATGGACAGGGGACTCTGGAAACACCATATATTTT. The rearrangement links TRBV11-2 to TRBJ1-3, with 9 bases fitting TRBD1. V was clipped by 4 bases and J by 0 bases; unmatched bases: 10. CDR3 length: 18 residues. Germline loops: CDR1 SGHAT, CDR2 FQNNGV.

The chain carries TRBV4-1 and TRBJ2-7, with 7 nucleotides matching TRBD2. Germline V CDR1 and CDR2: MGHRA, YSYEKL. After removal of 0 bases from V and 0 bases from J, the junction contained 5 bases not matched to a gene. This CDR3 is built from 16 residues. The CDR3 loop is CASSQDRREVSYEQYF. The DNA of the CDR3 is TGCGCCAGCAGCCAAGATCGTCGGGAGGTCTCCTACGAGCAGTACTTC.

This sequence joins TRBV19 and TRBJ1-1; 7 bases match TRBD1. CDR1 is LNHDA and CDR2 is SQIVND in the germline V gene (reference sequence). J gave up 0 bases and V 4 bases, and 8 bases lay outside the gene matches. The CDR3 spans 16 residues. The CDR3 bases are TGTGCCAGTAGTACCGGGACAGCAATCATGAACACTGAAGCTTTCTTT. The encoded protein is CASSTGTAIMNTEAFF.

This clone showed up just once. The chain has TRBV11-3 and TRBJ2-5; D is unresolved. CDR3 size: 12 residues. Germline V gene lookup returns CDR1 SGHNT and CDR2 YENEEA. V gave up 5 bases and J gave up 8 bases, with 12 bases separating them. The DNA of the CDR3 is TGTGCCAGCAGCCGTCCGGCGGTAACCCAGTACTTC. Encoded protein: CASSRPAVTQYF.

The chain links TRBV7-2 to TRBJ1-2; 9 bases line up with TRBD1. The CDR3 totals 13 residues. Germline CDR1 reads SGHTA; CDR2 reads FQGNSA. Trimming cost V 3 bases and J 6 bases; bases outside gene matches: 2. The DNA for the CDR3 is TGTGCCAGCAGCTTTACAGGGGGCGATGGCTACACCTTC. Its protein is CASSFTGGDGYTF.

V and J are TRBV11-3 and TRBJ2-7; D remains ambiguous. The CDR3 consists of 12 residues. CDR1 SGHNT and CDR2 YENEEA come from the germline V gene. Trimming pared 5 bases from V and 6 bases from J, leaving 11 bases between. The DNA for the CDR3 is TGTGCCAGCAGCCCAGCGTGGTTCGAGCAGTACTTC. Translated: CASSPAWFEQYF.

The chain combines TRBV5-1 with TRBJ2-5, with 11 bases that match TRBD2. Trimming removed 4 bases from V and 3 bases from J; junction bases left unmatched: 8. The CDR3 sequence is 16 residues long. Germline V lookup: CDR1 SGHRS, CDR2 YFSETQ. The CDR3 loop reads CASSVTSGGIEETQYF. Here the CDR3 DNA reads TGCGCCAGCAGCGTCACTAGCGGGGGTATAGAAGAGACCCAGTACTTC.

This chain joins TRBV5-8 and TRBJ1-4; 9 nucleotides align to TRBD1. The CDR3 extends over 16 amino acids. V gave up 4 bases and J gave up 8 bases; unmatched junction bases: 12. Germline V lookup: CDR1 SGHTS, CDR2 YDEGEE. CDR3 DNA sequence: TGTGCCAGCAGCCCCGGACAGGGGACCGTCCCGGAAAAACTGTTTTTT. This translates into CASSPGQGTVPEKLFF.